These T cell receptor beta chains were read from a single sample in a study of blood T cells in healthy people across ages. TCRdb fed the 5' RACE reads into MiXCR, producing one record per CDR3 protein. The repertoire holds hundreds of thousands of distinct CDR3 sequences, with roughly 25% as singletons. A further study also used this sample, focusing on T cells of mothers and their children.

Sequenced input: blood. The receptors originated from a boy aged 10-17 years in good health. CDR3s include the opening cysteine and the closing phenylalanine or tryptophan. A D gene is named only where the DNA matches it firmly. Clone size is shown for a subset of rows, as once, few, many or a class of expanded clone.

TRBJ2-2 | NA | TRBV10-3 | few | CAIRRNGGNTGELFF | TGTGCCATCAGAAGAAACGGGGGTAACACCGGGGAGCTGTTTTTT
TRBJ1-1 | TRBD1 | TRBV20-1 | few | CSARVPDRDAFF | TGCAGTGCTAGAGTCCCTGACAGGGATGCTTTCTTT
TRBJ2-1 | NA | TRBV19 | once | CASSPYRDNEQFF | TGTGCCAGTAGTCCCTACAGGGATAATGAGCAGTTCTTC
TRBJ1-2 | NA | TRBV14 | few | CASSQEELQGYTF | TGTGCCAGCAGCCAAGAAGAGTTGCAAGGCTACACCTTC
TRBJ2-6 | NA | TRBV12-3/TRBV12-4 | NA | CASSSTGIAGANVLTF | TGTGCCAGCAGTTCCACAGGGATCGCTGGGGCCAACGTCCTGACTTTC
TRBJ2-3 | TRBD1 | TRBV10-3 | few | CAIGGQITDTQYF | TGTGCCATCGGGGGACAGATCACAGATACGCAGTATTTT
TRBJ2-7 | NA | TRBV20-1 | few | CSARDPVGSGNTYEQYF | TGCAGTGCTAGAGATCCGGTTGGTAGCGGCAATACCTACGAGCAGTACTTC
TRBJ2-6 | NA | TRBV5-1 | few | CASSLEPTILAGANVLTF | TGCGCCAGCAGCTTGGAACCAACCATCCTTGCTGGGGCCAACGTCCTGACTTTC
TRBJ1-5 | TRBD1 | TRBV7-2 | few | CASRDTGGAGQPQHF | TGTGCCAGCAGAGACACAGGGGGCGCGGGTCAGCCCCAGCATTTT
TRBJ2-4 | NA | TRBV18 | NA | CASSGLLGGAKNIQYF | TGTGCCAGCTCAGGACTCCTGGGCGGTGCCAAAAACATTCAGTACTTC
TRBJ1-6 | TRBD1 | TRBV4-3 | NA | CASSRNTGGESPLHF | TGCGCCAGCAGCAGGAACACAGGGGGCGAATCACCCCTCCACTTT
TRBJ2-1 | TRBD2 | TRBV7-9 | NA | CASSNIAGRFYNEQFF | TGTGCCAGCAGCAACATAGCGGGGAGATTCTACAATGAGCAGTTCTTC
TRBJ2-4 | TRBD2 | TRBV5-1 | NA | CASSLAGGENIQYF | TGCGCCAGCAGTTTAGCGGGGGGCGAAAACATTCAGTACTTC
TRBJ2-3 | NA | TRBV7-2 | NA | CASSLVAGDTQYF | TGTGCCAGCAGCTTAGTTGCGGGAGATACGCAGTATTTT
TRBJ2-1 | TRBD2 | TRBV28 | few | CASRGKRGSSYNEQFF | TGTGCCAGCAGGGGAAAGCGGGGAAGCTCCTACAATGAGCAGTTCTTC
TRBJ1-4 | NA | TRBV12-3/TRBV12-4 | NA | CASRGIRDSEKLFF | TGTGCCAGCAGGGGCATCAGAGATTCGGAAAAACTGTTTTTT
TRBJ1-1 | TRBD1 | TRBV7-9 | NA | CASSGTGGMGTEAFF | TGTGCCAGCAGTGGGACAGGGGGCATGGGGACTGAAGCTTTCTTT
TRBJ1-1 | TRBD1 | TRBV12-3/TRBV12-4 | few | CASSPLRGRGTEAFF | TGTGCCAGCAGTCCCCTCAGGGGGCGAGGCACTGAAGCTTTCTTT
TRBJ2-1 | NA | TRBV7-9 | NA | CASSLFPGPTKPHNEQFF | TGTGCCAGCAGCTTATTCCCCGGGCCCACCAAACCCCACAATGAGCAGTTCTTC
TRBJ2-1 | NA | TRBV6-4 | NA | CASSEGFAPINEQFF | TGTGCCAGCAGTGAGGGGTTTGCCCCTATTAATGAGCAGTTCTTC